This is a list of T cell receptor beta chains from one sample in a study of CD8 T cells in Susac syndrome. TCRdb itself ran the immunoSEQ multiplex PCR reads through MiXCR, one entry per CDR3 protein. This sample has about 120,000 distinct CDR3 sequences, with 85% to 95% found just once. Sample: CD8+ T cells from PBMCs. Receptor source: a human donor in good health. Both conserved end residues are part of each CDR3. D genes are given only for firm matches. Size is omitted from some rows. Given values are once, few, many or a class for expanded clones.

j_gene,d_gene,v_gene,abundance,CDR3aa,CDR3nt
TRBJ1-5,NA,TRBV19,NA,CASSISADNQPQHF,TGTGCCAGTAGTATCTCGGCAGACAATCAGCCCCAGCATTTT
TRBJ2-2,NA,TRBV7-2,NA,CASSLSGVGTGELFF,TGTGCCAGCAGCTTATCTGGGGTTGGAACCGGGGAGCTGTTTTTT
TRBJ2-1,NA,TRBV20-1,NA,CSARKHQTYNEQFF,TGCAGTGCTAGGAAGCACCAGACCTACAATGAGCAGTTCTTC
TRBJ1-5,NA,TRBV4-3,NA,CASSQGVTQPQHF,TGCGCCAGCAGCCAAGGCGTGACTCAGCCCCAGCATTTT
TRBJ2-7,TRBD2,TRBV6-5,few,CASSYRIAGGSYEQYF,TGTGCCAGCAGTTATCGAATAGCGGGAGGATCCTACGAGCAGTACTTC
TRBJ2-7,NA,TRBV7-6,NA,CASSQFTGPNYEQYF,TGTGCCAGCAGCCAATTTACGGGACCCAACTACGAGCAGTACTTC
TRBJ2-1,TRBD2,TRBV3-1,once,CASSQVALAGPKGPYEQFF,TGTGCCAGCAGCCAAGTCGCACTAGCGGGGCCCAAAGGACCCTATGAGCAGTTCTTC
TRBJ1-1,NA,TRBV29-1,NA,CSVSRDGPEAFF,TGCAGCGTTTCAAGGGACGGACCTGAAGCTTTCTTT
TRBJ1-1,NA,TRBV20-1,NA,CSARDRGGTEAFF,TGCAGTGCTAGAGATAGAGGAGGAACTGAAGCTTTCTTT
TRBJ2-7,NA,TRBV4-1,NA,CASSQVLGQPLEQYF,TGCGCCAGCAGCCAAGTTCTAGGACAGCCGCTCGAGCAGTACTTC
TRBJ1-1,NA,TRBV2,NA,CASSDGSTSRTEAFF,TGTGCCAGCAGTGATGGGAGCACTAGTAGAACTGAAGCTTTCTTT
TRBJ1-2,NA,TRBV7-2,NA,CASSLGWAAEGYTF,TGTGCCAGCAGCTTAGGGTGGGCGGCAGAAGGCTACACCTTC
TRBJ1-2,NA,TRBV20-1,NA,CSARGGQTGLEGYTF,TGCAGTGCTAGGGGGGGGCAAACCGGTTTAGAGGGCTACACCTTC
TRBJ2-1,TRBD2,TRBV7-3,once,CASSLGTGGRGTQFF,TGTGCCAGCAGCCTAGGGACTGGCGGGAGGGGAACGCAGTTCTTC
TRBJ1-2,TRBD1,TRBV9,NA,CASSAPGTGAFLYGYTF,TGTGCCAGCAGCGCCCCCGGGACAGGAGCATTTTTGTATGGCTACACCTTC
TRBJ2-2,TRBD1,TRBV12-3/TRBV12-4,NA,CASRTGQANTGELFF,TGTGCCAGCAGGACGGGACAGGCGAACACCGGGGAGCTGTTTTTT
TRBJ2-7,NA,TRBV5-1,NA,CASSLDGQYEQYF,TGCGCCAGCAGCTTGGATGGACAGTACGAGCAGTACTTC
TRBJ1-5,NA,TRBV19,NA,CASAETGYSNQPQHF,TGTGCCAGTGCGGAAACAGGTTATAGCAATCAGCCCCAGCATTTT
TRBJ1-1,NA,TRBV19,NA,CASTTGRMNTEAFF,TGTGCCAGTACGACGGGACGGATGAACACTGAAGCTTTCTTT
TRBJ2-7,NA,TRBV7-9,NA,CASSPTGDSYEQYF,TGTGCCAGCAGCCCGACGGGGGACTCCTACGAGCAGTACTTC
TRBJ2-5,NA,TRBV20-1,NA,CSASRERVRETQYF,TGCAGTGCTAGTCGGGAGCGGGTAAGAGAGACCCAGTACTTC
TRBJ1-2,NA,TRBV4-1,NA,CASSQDLAPPWGYTF,TGCGCCAGCAGCCAAGATTTAGCCCCCCCATGGGGCTACACCTTC
TRBJ1-5,NA,TRBV19,NA,CASSMISGVSNQPQHF,TGTGCCAGTAGTATGATCTCGGGGGTTAGCAATCAGCCCCAGCATTTT
TRBJ1-1,TRBD1,TRBV14,NA,CASSRADRAVPEAFF,TGTGCCAGCAGCCGGGCGGACAGGGCGGTTCCCGAAGCTTTCTTT
TRBJ1-1,NA,TRBV29-1,once,CSVGQKLNTEAFF,TGCAGCGTAGGACAGAAGCTGAACACTGAAGCTTTCTTT
TRBJ1-1,NA,TRBV20-1,NA,CSARVPRGGNTEAFF,TGCAGTGCTAGAGTTCCGCGGGGGGGGAACACTGAAGCTTTCTTT
TRBJ1-3,NA,TRBV7-2,few,CASSLVHTIYF,TGTGCCAGCAGCTTAGTCCACACCATATATTTT
TRBJ2-7,NA,TRBV7-9,NA,CASSTQPGDYEQYF,TGTGCCAGCAGCACGCAGCCGGGTGACTACGAGCAGTACTTC
TRBJ1-4,TRBD1,TRBV4-1,NA,CASSPGQAMATNEKLFF,TGCGCCAGCAGCCCGGGACAGGCCATGGCAACTAATGAAAAACTGTTTTTT
TRBJ2-5,NA,TRBV4-3,NA,CASSQGADREETQYF,TGCGCCAGCAGCCAAGGGGCCGACAGAGAAGAGACCCAGTACTTC
TRBJ2-7,NA,TRBV7-3,NA,CASSLLGQNEQYF,TGTGCCAGCAGCTTACTCGGGCAGAACGAGCAGTACTTC
TRBJ2-1,TRBD1,TRBV11-2,NA,CASSYPGQVNEQFF,TGTGCCAGCAGCTATCCGGGACAGGTCAATGAGCAGTTCTTC
TRBJ2-7,TRBD2,TRBV3-1,NA,CASSHSGGTYEQYF,TGTGCCAGCAGCCATAGCGGGGGGACCTACGAGCAGTACTTC
TRBJ2-1,NA,TRBV6-2/TRBV6-3,NA,CASGKFGVSLSYNEQFF,TGTGCCAGCGGAAAGTTCGGCGTGTCACTCTCTTACAATGAGCAGTTCTTC
TRBJ1-1,NA,TRBV7-2,few,CASSQISNTEAFF,TGTGCCAGCAGCCAGATATCGAACACTGAAGCTTTCTTT
TRBJ2-5,NA,TRBV19,few,CASSIGRAQETQYF,TGTGCCAGTAGTATCGGCAGGGCTCAGGAGACCCAGTACTTC
TRBJ2-7,NA,TRBV20-1,NA,CSARPRSYEQYF,TGCAGTGCTAGACCCAGGTCCTACGAGCAGTACTTC
TRBJ2-7,NA,TRBV5-5,NA,CASSPSPRGRQYF,TGTGCCAGCAGCCCCAGTCCAAGGGGCCGACAGTACTTC
TRBJ2-1,TRBD2,TRBV4-2,NA,CASSQVTSGAVNEQFF,TGTGCCAGCAGCCAAGTGACTAGCGGGGCCGTCAATGAGCAGTTCTTC
TRBJ2-1,TRBD2,TRBV7-2,once,CASSLEAGVLGWEQFF,TGTGCCAGCAGCTTAGAAGCGGGAGTCCTTGGATGGGAGCAGTTCTTC
TRBJ1-1,NA,TRBV5-1,NA,CASSLQGQGTEAFF,TGCGCCAGCAGTCTACAGGGTCAGGGCACTGAAGCTTTCTTT
TRBJ1-5,NA,TRBV12-3/TRBV12-4,NA,CASSSDRPFNQPQHF,TGTGCCAGCAGTTCTGACAGGCCCTTTAATCAGCCCCAGCATTTT
TRBJ2-3,TRBD2,TRBV13,NA,CASSLTREVGTDTQYF,TGTGCCAGCAGCTTAACGCGGGAGGTCGGCACAGATACGCAGTATTTT
TRBJ2-3,TRBD1,TRBV5-1,NA,CASSPGQGASDTQYF,TGCGCCAGCAGCCCGGGACAGGGGGCTTCAGATACGCAGTATTTT
TRBJ1-5,NA,TRBV29-1,NA,CSVDDGGQHF,TGCAGCGTTGATGACGGGGGCCAGCATTTT
TRBJ1-1,NA,TRBV29-1,NA,CSVYGGMNTEAFF,TGCAGCGTCTATGGGGGAATGAACACTGAAGCTTTCTTT
TRBJ2-1,NA,TRBV29-1,NA,CSARGGNLNEQFF,TGCAGCGCAAGAGGGGGAAACCTGAATGAGCAGTTCTTC
TRBJ1-5,TRBD1,TRBV20-1,once,CSARWTGGNSNQPQHF,TGCAGTGCTAGATGGACAGGGGGGAATAGCAATCAGCCCCAGCATTTT
TRBJ1-5,NA,TRBV19,NA,CASSRAGPQHF,TGTGCCAGTAGTAGGGCTGGGCCCCAGCATTTT
TRBJ2-2,NA,TRBV10-3,NA,CASGTANTGELFF,TGTGCCAGCGGGACTGCGAACACCGGGGAGCTGTTTTTT
TRBJ1-1,NA,TRBV7-9,NA,CASSPRITEAFF,TGTGCCAGCAGCCCACGTATCACTGAAGCTTTCTTT
TRBJ2-6,NA,TRBV7-2,few,CASSSGANVLTF,TGTGCCAGCAGCTCTGGGGCCAACGTCCTGACTTTC
TRBJ1-4,TRBD1,TRBV12-3/TRBV12-4,NA,CASKGTGVLFF,TGTGCCAGCAAAGGGACAGGGGTGCTGTTTTTT